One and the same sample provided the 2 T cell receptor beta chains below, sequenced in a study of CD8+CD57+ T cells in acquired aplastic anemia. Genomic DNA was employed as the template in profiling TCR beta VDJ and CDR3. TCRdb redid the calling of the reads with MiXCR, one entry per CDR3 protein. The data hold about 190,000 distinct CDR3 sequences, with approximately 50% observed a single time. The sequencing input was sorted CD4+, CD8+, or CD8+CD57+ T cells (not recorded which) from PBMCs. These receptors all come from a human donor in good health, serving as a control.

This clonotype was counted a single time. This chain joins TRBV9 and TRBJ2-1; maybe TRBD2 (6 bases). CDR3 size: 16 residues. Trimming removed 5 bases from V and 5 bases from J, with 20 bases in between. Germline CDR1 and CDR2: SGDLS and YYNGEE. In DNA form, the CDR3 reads TGTGCCAGCAGTGTCGTGGGCTCTAGGAGGGACAATGAGCAGTTCTTC. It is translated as CASSVVGSRRDNEQFF.

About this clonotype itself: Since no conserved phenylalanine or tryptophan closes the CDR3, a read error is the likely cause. The CDR3 sequence: CASSPTSGRGREQFL. For the CDR3, the DNA is TGTGCCAGCAGTCCCACGTCGGGTAGGGGGCGGGAGCAGTTCCTC. The V gene is TRBV25-1, the J gene TRBJ2-1; 7 bases align to TRBD1. Germline CDR1 and CDR2: MGHDK and SYGVNS. V was clipped by 5 bases and J by 10 bases; unmatched bases: 14. This CDR3 has 15 residues.